These 30 T cell receptor beta chains were sequenced from one sample in a study of T-cell reconstitution after alpha-beta-depleted transplantation in children (dated by TCRdb to about 2016). Libraries were constructed by PCR. TCRdb lists the instrument as Illumina HiSeq 2500. TCR library preparation used molecular barcoding, with unique molecular identifiers applied to normalize quantification of the TCRbeta repertoire. TCRdb took the public reads, trimmed them with fastp at Q25, ran MiXCR for clone calling and kept in-frame beta chains. CDR3 protein duplicates are merged, each entry listing the most common genes and DNA. This sample has nearly 550,000 distinct CDR3 sequences in its table, and about 17% of those were observed once. 3% to 3.5% of the sample is taken by the ten largest. The sequencing used PBMCs from the stem cell graft donor, collected from the stem cell graft. Receptors were obtained from a human donor who donated a stem cell graft to a child with acute lymphoblastic leukemia.

Only a few counts were recorded for this clonotype. CDR3 nucleotides: TGCAGCGCCCGAGACTCCCCCTCCTACGAGCAGTACTTC. It encodes CSARDSPSYEQYF. The rearrangement joins TRBV29-1 to TRBJ2-7; D gene ambiguous. Trimming shortened V by 7 bases and J by 0 bases, and 13 bases separated the two germline ends. Germline V gives CDR1 SQVTM, CDR2 ANQGSEA. The CDR3 covers 13 residues.

The table lists this clonotype with a few counts. The V and J genes are TRBV25-1 and TRBJ1-3; 9 nucleotides align to TRBD1. The trim removed 3 bases at V and 6 bases at J, leaving 12 bases unmatched. The CDR3 runs to 17 residues. Germline CDR1 and CDR2: MGHDK and SYGVNS. DNA of the CDR3: TGTGCCAGCAGTGACCCCCGGGACAGGGCGTTGGAAAACACCATATATTTT. This translates into CASSDPRDRALENTIYF.

The rearrangement uses TRBV29-1 and TRBJ2-7; D may be TRBD1 or TRBD2 (6 bases each). The V gene's germline CDR1 is SQVTM and CDR2 ANQGSEA. The CDR3 runs 13 residues. V lost 3 bases and J lost 2, with 11 bases in between. In nucleotides, the CDR3 is TGCAGCGTTGAGCGGAGGGGGACCTACGAGCAGTACTTC. It encodes CSVERRGTYEQYF.

This chain connects TRBV11-2 to TRBJ2-3; D unresolved. The germline CDR1 and CDR2 sequences are SGHAT and FQNNGV. The CDR3 consists of 14 residues. Trimming removed 0 bases from V and 8 bases from J, with 12 bases in between. The CDR3 sequence: CASSLERTVGTQYF. CDR3 nucleotide sequence: TGTGCCAGCAGCTTAGAACGGACCGTGGGTACGCAGTATTTT.

In this sample, this clonotype turned up a few times. This chain connects TRBV9 to TRBJ2-5; maybe TRBD2 (5 bases). V lost 0 bases and J lost 1, with 10 bases in between. The V gene's germline CDR1 is SGDLS and CDR2 YYNGEE. The CDR3 is 15 amino acids. CDR3 sequence: CASSVEAVIQETQYF. The CDR3 coding sequence is TGTGCCAGCAGCGTAGAAGCGGTGATCCAAGAGACCCAGTACTTC.

V usage is TRBV20-1 and J usage is TRBJ1-2; the match to TRBD1 covers 7 bases. Germline V gene data show CDR1 as DFQATT and CDR2 as SNEGSKA (reference sequence). The CDR3 is 13 residues long. Trimming at V came to 6 bases and at J to 4 bases, leaving 8 bases not matched to a gene. CDR3 region: CSAEPGQSYGYTF. CDR3 in DNA: TGCAGTGCGGAGCCGGGACAGTCCTATGGCTACACCTTC.

The sample holds a few counts of this clonotype. The CDR3 spells CASSFSTGAISPRYEQYF. CDR3 sequence (DNA): TGTGCCAGCAGCTTTTCTACAGGGGCGATCTCTCCTAGGTACGAGCAGTACTTC. The V call is TRBV7-8, the J call TRBJ2-7, with 7 bases that match TRBD1. Trimming took 3 bases from V and 4 from J; bases not matched to a gene: 18. The CDR3 spans 18 residues. Germline loops: CDR1 SGHVS, CDR2 FQNEAQ.

The chain couples TRBV7-2 to TRBJ2-7, with 8 bases identical to TRBD2. V shed 5 bases and J 5 bases; nucleotides not matched to a gene: 5. CDR1 is SGHTA and CDR2 is FQGNSA in the germline V gene. The length of the CDR3 is 13 residues. This CDR3 reads CASSRAGEHEQYF. As DNA, the CDR3 is TGTGCCAGCAGCAGAGCGGGAGAACACGAGCAGTACTTC.

J is TRBJ2-1 and V is TRBV6-1, with 11 bases matching TRBD2. The CDR3 totals 17 residues. Germline lookup yields CDR1 MNHNS and CDR2 SASEGT. V dropped 8 bases and J dropped 4; count of bases not matched to a gene: 13. CDR3 in DNA: TGTGCCAGCGCTCCGGGACTAGCGGACCCAAAATACAATGAGCAGTTCTTC. It yields the protein CASAPGLADPKYNEQFF.

This clonotype was seen a few times. DNA for the CDR3: TGCAGTGCTAGAGCCCTTCCCACAGATACGCAGTATTTT. Amino acid sequence: CSARALPTDTQYF. The gene calls are TRBV20-1 and TRBJ2-3; D remains ambiguous. V lost 1 base, J lost 2 bases, and 7 bases lay in between. The CDR3 covers 13 residues. CDR1 is DFQATT and CDR2 is SNEGSKA in the germline V gene (reference sequence).

The chain combines TRBV15 with TRBJ1-2, with no clear D. The germline V gene encodes CDR1 LNHNV and CDR2 YYDKDF (reference sequence). V lost 0 bases, J lost 8 bases, and 10 bases lay in between. The length of the CDR3 is 13 residues. The CDR3 nucleotides read TGTGCCACCAGCAGAGAAGGAGGGCAAGGCTACACCTTC. Encoded protein: CATSREGGQGYTF.

The sample holds a few counts of this clonotype. The chain combines TRBV24-1 with TRBJ2-1; no clear D. Trimming stripped 1 base from V and 8 bases from J, with 5 bases between. The CDR3 has 12 residues. In germline, CDR1 is KGHDR, CDR2 SFDVKD. CDR3 region: CATSDFNDEQFF. The CDR3 nucleotides are TGTGCCACCAGTGATTTCAACGATGAGCAGTTCTTC.

This clonotype was detected only a few times. This chain connects TRBV11-2 to TRBJ2-1; TRBD1 or TRBD2 may be the D gene (5 bases each). The CDR3 totals 16 residues. The germline V gene has CDR1 SGHAT and CDR2 FQNNGV. Trimming took 1 base from V and 4 from J, leaving 14 bases between them. This CDR3 is CASSLVTGWGYNEQFF. CDR3 nucleotides: TGTGCCAGCAGCTTAGTAACAGGTTGGGGGTACAATGAGCAGTTCTTC. The whole variable domain, remainder taken from reference TRBV11-2 and TRBJ2-1, is EAGVAQSPRYKIIEKRQSVAFWCNPISGHATLYWYQQILGQGPKLLIQFQNNGVVDDSQLPKDRFSAERLKGVDSTLKIQPAKLEDSAVYLCASSLVTGWGYNEQFFGPGTRLTVL.

In its sample, this clonotype was seen a few times. The V gene is TRBV5-1, the J gene TRBJ2-1, with D perhaps matching TRBD1 or TRBD2 (5 bases each). With 0 bases removed from V and 6 bases from J, the gap between germline ends came to 10 bases. Germline V lookup: CDR1 SGHRS, CDR2 YFSETQ. This CDR3 comprises 14 residues. The CDR3 DNA reads TGCGCCAGCAGCTTGGGTACGGGGCTCAATGAGCAGTTCTTC. This sequence encodes CASSLGTGLNEQFF.

The chain has TRBV5-5 and TRBJ1-1; D gene uncertain. The length of the CDR3 is 15 residues. V was shortened by 0 bases and J by 1 base, with 10 bases between the two germline ends. Germline lookup yields CDR1 SGHKS and CDR2 YYEKEE (reference sequence). CDR3 in amino acids: CASSLASSRNTEAFF. The CDR3 DNA reads as TGTGCCAGCAGCTTGGCCAGCAGCCGGAACACTGAAGCTTTCTTT. The full variable domain, with the rest looked up from reference TRBV5-5 and TRBJ1-1, is DAGVTQSPTHLIKTRGQQVTLRCSPISGHKSVSWYQQVLGQGPQFIFQYYEKEERGRGNFPDRFSARQFPNYSSELNVNALLLGDSALYLCASSLASSRNTEAFFGQGTRLTVV.

This clonotype was counted between two and nine times. The genes are TRBV7-9 and TRBJ2-5; tentative D call: TRBD1 (6 bases). This CDR3 has 14 amino acids. Per the germline V gene, CDR1 is SEHNR and CDR2 is FQNEAQ (reference sequence). Trimming cost V 5 bases and J 4 bases, with 14 bases left between them. The CDR3 sequence is CASSPGDPRETQYF. The CDR3 bases are TGTGCCAGCAGCCCAGGGGACCCTCGAGAGACCCAGTACTTC.

The rearrangement links TRBV10-3 to TRBJ2-7, with TRBD1 matching over 7 bases. This CDR3 spans 11 amino acids. V lost 8 bases, J lost 6 bases, and 4 bases stayed unmatched. Germline V gene data show CDR1 as ENHRY and CDR2 as SYGVKD. Written as DNA, the CDR3 is TGTGCCATCGGGGGACAGACCGAGCAGTACTTC. As protein: CAIGGQTEQYF.

A few counts support this clonotype. The J gene is TRBJ2-1, the V gene TRBV4-1; 9 bases line up with TRBD2. Germline CDR1 and CDR2: MGHRA and YSYEKL. V shed 6 bases and J 4 bases; nucleotides not matched to a gene: 10. This CDR3 comprises 16 residues. This CDR3 reads CASSPQTTSGYNEQFF. CDR3 in DNA: TGCGCCAGCAGTCCTCAAACGACTAGCGGTTACAATGAGCAGTTCTTC.

Remarks on this clonotype: The junction departs from the called germline gene at one end, perhaps through a read error. The V call is TRBV24-1, the J call TRBJ2-5; 9 nucleotides agree with TRBD2. CDR1 KGHDR and CDR2 SFDVKD come from the germline V gene. This CDR3 region has 18 residues. This CDR3 is CGTSDDDSGSLVQETQYF. CDR3 sequence (DNA): TGTGGCACCAGTGATGACGATAGCGGGAGCTTGGTTCAAGAGACCCAGTACTTC.

CDR3 nucleotide sequence: TGTGCCAGTAGTATGCGTGGGGCTAGCAATCAGCCCCAGCATTTT. It translates to CASSMRGASNQPQHF. The chain links TRBV19 to TRBJ1-5, with D perhaps TRBD1 (5 bases). The CDR3 is 15 residues long. V was shortened by 3 bases and J by 0 bases, with 9 bases between the two germline ends. Germline-derived CDR1 and CDR2 are LNHDA and SQIVND (reference sequence).

This chain links TRBV9 with TRBJ2-1; possible D gene TRBD2, 5 bases. V lost 7 bases, J lost 1 base, and 9 bases lay in between. Germline CDR1 and CDR2: SGDLS and YYNGEE. The CDR3 is 13 residues long. The CDR3 nucleotides read TGTGCCAGCGGGAGTGAGTCCTACAATGAGCAGTTCTTC. Translation: CASGSESYNEQFF.

This rearrangement joins TRBV7-9 to TRBJ2-2; perhaps TRBD2 as D (6 bases). The CDR3 has 15 residues. V dropped 6 bases and J dropped 2 bases, with 13 bases sitting between them. In germline, CDR1 is SEHNR, CDR2 FQNEAQ (reference sequence). CDR3 residues: CASRGLDRNTGELFF. The CDR3 nucleotides are TGTGCCAGCAGGGGACTCGACAGAAACACCGGGGAGCTGTTTTTT.

This clonotype turned up a few times. The V gene is TRBV25-1, the J gene TRBJ2-2; TRBD2 agrees at 13 bases. The CDR3 totals 15 residues. In germline, CDR1 is MGHDK, CDR2 SYGVNS. Trimming cost V 5 bases and J 6 bases; bases outside gene matches: 3. The CDR3 DNA sequence: TGTGCCAGCAGTACTAGCGGGAGGGGGCCCGGGGAGCTGTTTTTT. Translated, it gives CASSTSGRGPGELFF.

There are a few counts of this clonotype. The J gene is TRBJ2-2, the V gene TRBV5-1; D uncertain. This CDR3 is built from 12 residues. Germline V CDR1 and CDR2: SGHRS, YFSETQ. Between the trimmed V and J ends, which lost 5 bases and 7 bases, there was a span of 9 bases. CDR3 sequence: CASRASDGELFF. The DNA of the CDR3 is TGCGCCAGCAGGGCGTCCGACGGGGAGCTGTTTTTT. Full variable domain (rest looked up from reference TRBV5-1 and TRBJ2-2): KAGVTQTPRYLIKTRGQQVTLSCSPISGHRSVSWYQQTPGQGLQFLFEYFSETQRNKGNFPGRFSGRQFSNSRSEMNVSTLELGDSALYLCASRASDGELFFGEGSRLTVL.

The gene calls are TRBV12-3 or TRBV12-4 and TRBJ2-5, with 8 positions matching TRBD1. This CDR3 has 14 amino acids. J gave up 4 bases and V 6 bases, and 7 bases lay outside the gene matches. The CDR3 region has the DNA TGTGCCAGCAGACCCGGAGGACAGGGAGAGACCCAGTACTTC. The encoded protein is CASRPGGQGETQYF.

The chain has TRBV5-1 and TRBJ2-1, with 10 bases fitting TRBD2. There are 16 residues in the CDR3. Unmatched junction bases numbered 8, after V lost 4 bases and J lost 4 bases. Germline V gene lookup returns CDR1 SGHRS and CDR2 YFSETQ. CDR3 residues: CASSQTASGGYNEQFF. CDR3 sequence (DNA): TGCGCCAGCAGCCAAACCGCTAGCGGGGGTTACAATGAGCAGTTCTTC.

The sample holds a few counts of this clonotype. This rearrangement joins TRBV6-6 to TRBJ2-7; D not resolved. Between the trimmed V and J ends, which lost 2 bases and 3 bases, there was a span of 5 bases. This CDR3 region has 12 residues. Germline CDR1 is MNHNY and CDR2 is SVGAGI (reference sequence). CDR3 sequence: CASSYDGYEQYF. Written as DNA, the CDR3 is TGTGCCAGCAGTTACGACGGCTACGAGCAGTACTTC.

This clonotype was seen only a few times. V usage is TRBV5-1 and J usage is TRBJ2-7, with 8 bases that match TRBD1. Losses at the gene ends were 4 bases for V and 0 bases for J; bases not matched to a gene: 9. Looked up from germline, CDR1 is SGHRS and CDR2 is YFSETQ. This CDR3 has 16 amino acids. This chain's CDR3 is CASSPRTGRSSYEQYF. As DNA, the CDR3 is TGCGCCAGCAGCCCCCGGACAGGGCGCAGCTCCTACGAGCAGTACTTC.

The chain has TRBV2 and TRBJ2-7; 9 bases match TRBD1. With 3 bases clipped from V and 2 bases from J, the junction kept 2 bases outside the gene matches. In germline, CDR1 is SNHLY, CDR2 FYNNEI. The CDR3 totals 14 residues. The DNA of the CDR3 is TGTGCCAGCAGTGACGGGACAGGGACCTACGAGCAGTACTTC. Encoded protein: CASSDGTGTYEQYF.

The chain links TRBV4-1 to TRBJ1-1, with D unresolved. V was cut by 4 bases and J by 0 bases, with 12 bases left in between. Per the germline V gene, CDR1 is MGHRA and CDR2 is YSYEKL. CDR3 length: 15 amino acids. This CDR3 is CASSRDELMNTEAFF. CDR3 nucleotides: TGCGCCAGCAGCCGAGATGAGCTTATGAACACTGAAGCTTTCTTT.